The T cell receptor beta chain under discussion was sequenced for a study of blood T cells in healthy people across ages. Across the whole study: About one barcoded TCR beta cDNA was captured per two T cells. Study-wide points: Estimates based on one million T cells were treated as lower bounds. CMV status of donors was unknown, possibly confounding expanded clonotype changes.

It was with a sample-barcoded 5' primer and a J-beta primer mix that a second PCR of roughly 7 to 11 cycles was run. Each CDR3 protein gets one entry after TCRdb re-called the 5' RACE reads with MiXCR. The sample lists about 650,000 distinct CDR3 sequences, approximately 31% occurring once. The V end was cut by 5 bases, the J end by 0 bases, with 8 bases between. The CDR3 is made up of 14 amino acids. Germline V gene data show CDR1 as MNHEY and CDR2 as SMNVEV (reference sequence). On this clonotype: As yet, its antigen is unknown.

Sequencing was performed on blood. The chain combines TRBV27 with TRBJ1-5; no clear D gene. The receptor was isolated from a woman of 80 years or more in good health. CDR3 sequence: CASSMGYSNQPQHF. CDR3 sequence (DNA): TGTGCCAGCAGTATGGGTTATAGCAATCAGCCCCAGCATTTT.